This entry lists 30 T cell receptor beta chains sequenced from one sample in a study of radiotherapy plus CTLA-4 blockade in lung cancer. Only in-frame clones appear in the TCRdb table, and some are missing; sequencing was by immunoSEQ multiplex PCR. The repertoire has about 120,000 clones, 85% to 90% of them found once; the top ten carry roughly 6.9%. Specimen: peripheral blood, collected from a patient treated with radiotherapy plus ipilimumab. All receptors come from a human donor with non-small cell lung cancer that progressed on radiotherapy plus ipilimumab.

This rearrangement joins TRBV7-9 to TRBJ2-3; TRBD1 or TRBD2 may be the D gene (5 bases each). The germline V gene encodes CDR1 SEHNR and CDR2 FQNEAQ (reference sequence). This CDR3 contains 14 residues. Trimming removed 3 bases at V and 3 bases at J, with 10 bases between. CDR3 protein: CASSFEGSTDTQYF. The DNA for the CDR3 is TGTGCCAGCAGCTTTGAGGGGAGTACAGATACGCAGTATTTT.

CDR3: CASSLPGGGTGELFF. CDR3 nucleotides: TGTGCCAGCAGCTTACCGGGAGGGGGGACCGGGGAGCTGTTTTTT. The chain carries TRBV11-3 and TRBJ2-2; 8 bases are a match to TRBD2. Germline V gives CDR1 SGHNT, CDR2 YENEEA. The CDR3 loop spans 15 amino acids. The junction had 4 bases not matched to a gene; V was cut back by 2 bases and J by 5 bases.

A remark on this clone: This same CDR3 is encoded by further DNA sequences in the sample. The rearrangement links TRBV9 to TRBJ2-3; no definite D call. V gave up 2 bases and J gave up 0 bases, with 4 bases separating them. The CDR3 has 13 residues. Germline values: CDR1 SGDLS, CDR2 YYNGEE. Here the CDR3 reads CASSVTSTDTQYF. CDR3 coding DNA: TGTGCCAGCAGCGTCACTAGCACAGATACGCAGTATTTT.

This chain links TRBV10-3 with TRBJ2-3; 9 positions agree with TRBD1. The germline CDR1 and CDR2 sequences are ENHRY and SYGVKD. V was clipped by 6 bases and J by 2 bases; unmatched bases: 6. This CDR3 has 15 residues. In DNA form, the CDR3 reads TGTGCCATCAGACCGGGACAGGGATACACAGATACGCAGTATTTT. The encoded protein is CAIRPGQGYTDTQYF.

The chain links TRBV12-5 to TRBJ2-7, with TRBD1 identical over 8 bases. The CDR3 covers 14 residues. Germline values: CDR1 LGHNT, CDR2 FRNRAP. Trimming took 1 base from V and 2 from J; bases not matched to a gene: 1. CDR3 in DNA: TGTGCTAGTGGTTTGGGGACAGGGACCTACGAGCAGTACTTC. It yields the protein CASGLGTGTYEQYF. Full variable domain (outside the CDR3, taken from reference TRBV12-5 and TRBJ2-7): DARVTQTPRHKVTEMGQEVTMRCQPILGHNTVFWYRQTMMQGLELLAYFRNRAPLDDSGMPKDRFSAEMPDATLATLKIQPSEPRDSAVYFCASGLGTGTYEQYFGPGTRLTVT.

The chain is built from TRBV9 and TRBJ1-2; 7 bases align to TRBD1. CDR1 and CDR2 (germline): SGDLS, YYNGEE. CDR3 length equals 14 residues. With 4 bases clipped from V and 2 bases from J, the junction kept 5 bases outside the gene matches. CDR3 DNA sequence: TGTGCCAGCAGCTACGGGACAGCAAACTATGGCTACACCTTC. Translating gives CASSYGTANYGYTF.

To note about this clone: One end of the junction fails to match germline, which may point to a read error. The rearrangement links TRBV2 to TRBJ1-5; no clear D gene. The germline V gene encodes CDR1 SNHLY and CDR2 FYNNEI. The CDR3 is made up of 14 amino acids. The DNA of the CDR3 is TGTGCCAGCAGTATTTCAAATACTAATCGGCCCCAGCATTTT. It specifies CASSISNTNRPQHF.

Only one count was recorded for this clone. This chain joins TRBV2 and TRBJ1-5, with D unresolved. From germline, CDR1 is SNHLY and CDR2 FYNNEI. The germline V and J ends were trimmed by 3 bases and 5 bases, with 14 bases remaining between them. The CDR3 consists of 15 residues. CDR3 sequence reads: CASSEAYPADQPQHF. Written as DNA, the CDR3 is TGTGCCAGCAGTGAGGCGTATCCGGCGGATCAGCCCCAGCATTTT.

The chain couples TRBV6-5 to TRBJ2-5; TRBD1 might be the D (6 bases). This CDR3 spans 12 amino acids. The V end was cut by 0 bases, the J end by 10 bases, with 9 bases between. CDR1 MNHEY and CDR2 SVGAGI come from the germline V gene. The CDR3: CASSYSRQVQYF. Here the CDR3 DNA reads TGTGCCAGCAGTTACTCGAGACAGGTCCAGTACTTC.

CDR3 nucleotides: TGTGCCAGCAGCGCAGGGTCGTCCCCCCTCTCCCACCGGGGCGGGGAGCTGTTTTTT. Its translation: CASSAGSSPLSHRGGELFF. The chain employs TRBV9 and TRBJ2-2; the D gene could be TRBD1 or TRBD2 (5 bases each). With 3 bases removed from V and 7 bases from J, the gap between germline ends came to 28 bases. The CDR3 sequence is 19 residues long. Germline CDR1 and CDR2: SGDLS and YYNGEE.

V and J are TRBV10-2 and TRBJ1-5; TRBD1 might be the D (5 bases). V shed 7 bases and J shed 4 bases, with 17 bases lying between them. Germline CDR1 and CDR2: WSHSY and SAAADI. The CDR3 extends over 15 amino acids. As DNA, the CDR3 is TGCGCCAGCACCGATAGGGCAGGGCCAAATCAGCCCCAGCATTTT. Its protein is CASTDRAGPNQPQHF.

The CDR3 loop reads CASSLVAGAENEQFF. CDR3 nucleotide sequence: TGCGCCAGCAGCTTGGTTGCGGGAGCAGAAAATGAGCAGTTCTTC. The chain carries TRBV5-1 and TRBJ2-1; TRBD2 agrees at 7 bases. The germline V gene has CDR1 SGHRS and CDR2 YFSETQ. The CDR3 length is 15 residues. V lost 0 bases, J lost 7 bases, and 7 bases stayed unmatched. The full variable domain, completed using reference TRBV5-1 and TRBJ2-1, is KAGVTQTPRYLIKTRGQQVTLSCSPISGHRSVSWYQQTPGQGLQFLFEYFSETQRNKGNFPGRFSGRQFSNSRSEMNVSTLELGDSALYLCASSLVAGAENEQFFGPGTRLTVL.

V is TRBV25-1 and J is TRBJ2-4; 8 bases line up with TRBD2. V dropped 8 bases and J dropped 8; count of bases not matched to a gene: 8. The germline V gene encodes CDR1 MGHDK and CDR2 SYGVNS. The CDR3 runs to 13 residues. CDR3 region: CASALAGRYIQYF. CDR3 bases: TGTGCCAGCGCTTTAGCGGGAAGGTACATTCAGTACTTC.

The rearrangement joins TRBV5-1 to TRBJ2-5; 10 bases are a match to TRBD2. The CDR3 totals 15 residues. Germline V gives CDR1 SGHRS, CDR2 YFSETQ. V dropped 3 bases and J dropped 1; count of bases not matched to a gene: 3. The CDR3 here is CASSSGTSAQETQYF. In nucleotides, the CDR3 is TGCGCCAGCAGCTCCGGGACTAGCGCCCAAGAGACCCAGTACTTC.

CDR3: CASSRGLAGVGETQYF. The CDR3 DNA follows: TGTGCCAGCAGTAGGGGACTAGCGGGAGTAGGAGAGACCCAGTACTTC. The chain recombines TRBV27 with TRBJ2-5, with TRBD2 identical over 14 bases. With V trimmed by 5 bases and J by 4 bases, 6 bases remained unmatched. Germline values: CDR1 MNHEY, CDR2 SMNVEV (reference sequence). The CDR3 loop spans 16 amino acids.

The CDR3 loop is CASSIIPGNTEAFF. The CDR3 region has the DNA TGTGCCAGCAGTATAATTCCGGGGAACACTGAAGCTTTCTTT. This chain uses TRBV2 with TRBJ1-1; D unclear. V was pared by 5 bases and J by 1 base, with 11 bases between. Germline CDR1 is SNHLY and CDR2 is FYNNEI. The length of the CDR3 is 14 residues. Together with reference TRBV2 and TRBJ1-1, the CDR3 gives the full variable domain: EPEVTQTPSHQVTQMGQEVILRCVPISNHLYFYWYRQILGQKVEFLVSFYNNEISEKSEIFDDQFSVERPDGSNFTLKIRSTKLEDSAMYFCASSIIPGNTEAFFGQGTRLTVV.

The V call is TRBV6-1, the J call TRBJ2-3; 7 nucleotides match TRBD2. Losses at the gene ends were 5 bases for V and 1 base for J; bases not matched to a gene: 6. Per germline, CDR1 MNHNS and CDR2 SASEGT. There are 15 residues in the CDR3. The CDR3 DNA follows: TGTGCCAGCAGTCCTCTCAGCGGGGGCACAGATACGCAGTATTTT. It translates to CASSPLSGGTDTQYF.

The chain uses TRBV19 and TRBJ1-3; 9 nucleotides agree with TRBD1. Germline V gene data show CDR1 as LNHDA and CDR2 as SQIVND (reference sequence). This CDR3 comprises 18 residues. V shed 4 bases and J 0 bases; nucleotides not matched to a gene: 10. CDR3 DNA sequence: TGTGCCAGTAGTACCATTCCCGGGACAGGGAACTCTGGAAACACCATATATTTT. It yields the protein CASSTIPGTGNSGNTIYF.

The genes are TRBV12-5 and TRBJ2-3; TRBD2 is a possible D gene (6 bases). The germline V gene has CDR1 LGHNT and CDR2 FRNRAP. V gave up 7 bases and J gave up 1 base, with 15 bases separating them. This CDR3 region has 15 residues. In DNA form, the CDR3 reads TGTGCTAGTGCCGTCACAGCGGGCGGCACAGATACGCAGTATTTT. This sequence encodes CASAVTAGGTDTQYF.

The chain employs TRBV18 and TRBJ1-2; D is ambiguous. V shed 5 bases and J shed 8 bases, with 9 bases lying between them. The CDR3 loop spans 11 amino acids. The germline V gene has CDR1 KGHSH and CDR2 LQKENI. The CDR3 nucleotides read TGTGCCAGCTCATCTGTCCGAGGCTACACCTTC. The encoded protein is CASSSVRGYTF.

This chain joins TRBV2 and TRBJ2-2, with TRBD2 identical over 13 bases. Trimming at V came to 11 bases and at J to 5 bases, leaving 2 bases not matched to a gene. The CDR3 is 13 amino acids. CDR1 is SNHLY and CDR2 is FYNNEI in the germline V gene. The CDR3 here is CASGLAGTGELFF. The CDR3 DNA sequence: TGTGCCTCGGGACTAGCGGGAACCGGGGAGCTGTTTTTT.

The V and J genes are TRBV6-1 and TRBJ1-2; D might be TRBD1 (5 bases). V lost 5 bases to trimming and J lost 4 bases, with 17 bases between them. This CDR3 has 15 residues. The germline gives CDR1 MNHNS, CDR2 SASEGT. CDR3 DNA: TGTGCCAGCAGTCCCCGAAGGGACGTCAGCTATGGCTACACCTTC. Translating gives CASSPRRDVSYGYTF.

The genes are TRBV18 and TRBJ2-5; D not resolved. CDR1 KGHSH and CDR2 LQKENI come from the germline V gene. This CDR3 is 12 amino acids long. Trimming shortened V by 3 bases and J by 2 bases, and 4 bases separated the two germline ends. CDR3 region: CASSPGQETQYF. The DNA of the CDR3 is TGTGCCAGCTCACCTGGGCAAGAGACCCAGTACTTC.

V is TRBV10-1 and J is TRBJ2-7; D is unclear. Trimming removed 3 bases at V and 3 bases at J, with 12 bases between. The CDR3 has 14 residues. Per the germline V gene, CDR1 is WNHNN and CDR2 is SYGVQD (reference sequence). This chain's CDR3 is CASSERSNLYEQYF. In DNA, the CDR3 is TGCGCCAGCAGTGAAAGGTCCAATCTCTACGAGCAGTACTTC.

V and J are TRBV5-1 and TRBJ2-1, with 9 bases identical to TRBD1. Looked up from germline, CDR1 is SGHRS and CDR2 is YFSETQ. With V trimmed by 6 bases and J by 7 bases, 11 bases remained unmatched. The CDR3 has 15 amino acids. The CDR3 loop reads CASTKDRGSHNEQFF. The CDR3 region has the DNA TGCGCCAGCACCAAGGACAGGGGATCCCATAATGAGCAGTTCTTC.

The V call is TRBV29-1, the J call TRBJ2-4; no definite D call. The V gene lost 0 bases and the J gene lost 1 base, with 10 bases spanning the gap. Germline assignment: CDR1 SQVTM and CDR2 ANQGSEA. This CDR3 region has 15 residues. Here the CDR3 reads CSVEEGGRAKNIQYF. CDR3 bases: TGCAGCGTTGAAGAGGGTGGTAGGGCCAAAAACATTCAGTACTTC. The variable domain in full, completed from reference TRBV29-1 and TRBJ2-4, reads SAVISQKPSRDICQRGTSLTIQCQVDSQVTMMFWYRQQPGQSLTLIATANQGSEATYESGFVIDKFPISRPNLTFSTLTVSNMSPEDSSIYLCSVEEGGRAKNIQYFGAGTRLSVL.

V and J are TRBV19 and TRBJ2-1; 11 bases match TRBD2. Germline assignment: CDR1 LNHDA and CDR2 SQIVND (reference sequence). J gave up 3 bases and V 3 bases, and 4 bases lay outside the gene matches. The CDR3 is made up of 16 amino acids. The CDR3 DNA sequence: TGTGCCAGTAGTATCCGGGGACTAGCGGACTACAATGAGCAGTTCTTC. Amino acid sequence: CASSIRGLADYNEQFF.

V usage is TRBV19 and J usage is TRBJ2-7, with 11 positions matching TRBD2. The trim removed 6 bases at V and 3 bases at J, leaving 7 bases unmatched. The CDR3 is 15 amino acids. CDR1 is LNHDA and CDR2 is SQIVND in the germline V gene (reference sequence). The CDR3 sequence: CASRLAGGVNYEQYF. For the CDR3, the DNA is TGTGCCAGTAGATTAGCGGGAGGGGTTAACTACGAGCAGTACTTC.

The rearrangement joins TRBV11-3 to TRBJ1-2; TRBD1 is a possible D gene (6 bases). This CDR3 is built from 16 residues. Trimming left V 1 base short and J 3 bases short, with 15 bases between. Germline lookup yields CDR1 SGHNT and CDR2 YENEEA. CDR3 nucleotide sequence: TGTGCCAGCAGCTTAGGTGGACAGTTGGATCACTATGGCTACACCTTC. Translating gives CASSLGGQLDHYGYTF.

The V gene is TRBV30, the J gene TRBJ1-1; tentatively, D is TRBD1 (5 bases). The CDR3 sequence is 15 residues long. Germline V gene lookup returns CDR1 GTSNPN and CDR2 SVGIG (reference sequence). The ends were cut back, 4 bases at V and 0 bases at J, with 15 bases in the middle. This CDR3 reads CAWKVLGPLNTEAFF. In DNA form, the CDR3 reads TGTGCCTGGAAAGTGCTGGGACCTTTGAACACTGAAGCTTTCTTT.